This T cell receptor (beta chain) emerged from a study of blood T cell repertoires in COVID-19. About the study: PBMCs, B-cell-depleted T cells, or T cells provided the cDNA or gDNA that made up the material.

This clone was counted only a few times. Original analysis: Reference gene primer amplification in the assay estimated nucleated cell counts. The table came from immunoSEQ multiplex PCR; TCRdb's copy has only in-frame clones and leaves some out. V and J calls and clone size come straight from that table; D and trimming were deduced from the DNA. The repertoire consists of 90,000 or so clones, with approximately 70% occurring once and the leading ten covering roughly 25%. The CDR3 spans 18 residues. The germline gives CDR1 LNHNV, CDR2 YYDKDF (reference sequence). V gave up 0 bases and J gave up 6 bases; unmatched junction bases: 12.

The receptor comes from a woman in her sixties in a cohort sampled during active or convalescent COVID-19. The chain couples TRBV15 to TRBJ2-3; 10 nucleotides align to TRBD1. Sequencing used peripheral blood. The CDR3 here is CATSRENSGQGGRDTQYF. CDR3 nucleotide sequence: TGTGCCACCAGCAGAGAGAACTCCGGACAGGGGGGTAGGGATACGCAGTATTTT.